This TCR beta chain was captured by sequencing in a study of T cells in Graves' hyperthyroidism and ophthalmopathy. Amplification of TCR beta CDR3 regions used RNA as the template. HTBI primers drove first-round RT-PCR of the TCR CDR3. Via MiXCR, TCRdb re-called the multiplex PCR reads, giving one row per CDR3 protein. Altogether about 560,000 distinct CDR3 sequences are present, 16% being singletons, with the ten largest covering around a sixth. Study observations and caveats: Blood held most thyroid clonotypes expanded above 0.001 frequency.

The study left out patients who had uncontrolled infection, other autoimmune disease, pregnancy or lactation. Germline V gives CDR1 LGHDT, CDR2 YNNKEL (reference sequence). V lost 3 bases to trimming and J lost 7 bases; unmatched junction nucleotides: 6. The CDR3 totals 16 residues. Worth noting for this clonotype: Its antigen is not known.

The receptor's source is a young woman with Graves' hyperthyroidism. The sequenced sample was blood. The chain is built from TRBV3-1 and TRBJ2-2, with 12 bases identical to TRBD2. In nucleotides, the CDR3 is TGTGCCAGCAGCCATTCTAGCGGGAGGGCCGACGGGGAGCTGTTTTTT. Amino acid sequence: CASSHSSGRADGELFF.